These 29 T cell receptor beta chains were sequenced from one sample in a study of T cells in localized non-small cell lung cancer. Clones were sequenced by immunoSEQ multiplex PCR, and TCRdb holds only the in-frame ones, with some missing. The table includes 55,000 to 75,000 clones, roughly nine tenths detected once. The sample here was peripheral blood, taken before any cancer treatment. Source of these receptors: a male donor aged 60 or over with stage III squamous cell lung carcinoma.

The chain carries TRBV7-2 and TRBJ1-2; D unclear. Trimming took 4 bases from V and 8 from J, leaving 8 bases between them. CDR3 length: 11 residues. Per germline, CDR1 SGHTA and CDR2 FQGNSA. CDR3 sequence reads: CASSSGGGYTF. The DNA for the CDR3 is TGTGCCAGCAGCTCGGGCGGGGGCTACACCTTC.

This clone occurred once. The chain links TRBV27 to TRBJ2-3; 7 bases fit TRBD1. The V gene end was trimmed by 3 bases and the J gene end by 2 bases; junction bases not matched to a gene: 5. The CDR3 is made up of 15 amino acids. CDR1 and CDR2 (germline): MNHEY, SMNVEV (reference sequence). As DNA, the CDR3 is TGTGCCAGCAGTTTTACAGGGGACGTCACAGATACGCAGTATTTT. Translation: CASSFTGDVTDTQYF.

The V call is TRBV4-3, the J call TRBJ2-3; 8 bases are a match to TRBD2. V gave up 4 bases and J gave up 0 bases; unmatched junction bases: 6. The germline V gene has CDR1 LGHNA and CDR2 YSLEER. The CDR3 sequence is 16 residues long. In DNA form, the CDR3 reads TGCGCCAGCAGCCTCGGACTAGCTGCGAGCACAGATACGCAGTATTTT. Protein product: CASSLGLAASTDTQYF.

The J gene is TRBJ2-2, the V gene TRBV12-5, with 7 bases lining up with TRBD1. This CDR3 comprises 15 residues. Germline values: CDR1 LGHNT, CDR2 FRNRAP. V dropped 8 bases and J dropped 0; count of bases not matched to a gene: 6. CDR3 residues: CASRAGTANTGELFF. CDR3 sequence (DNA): TGTGCTAGTCGGGCCGGGACAGCGAACACCGGGGAGCTGTTTTTT.

The CDR3: CASSVGQANEKLFF. CDR3 bases: TGTGCCAGCAGTGTGGGACAGGCTAATGAAAAACTGTTTTTT. J is TRBJ1-4 and V is TRBV25-1, with 8 bases identical to TRBD1. This CDR3 spans 14 amino acids. V shed 4 bases, J shed 3 bases, and the junction held 1 base outside the gene matches. The germline V gene encodes CDR1 MGHDK and CDR2 SYGVNS.

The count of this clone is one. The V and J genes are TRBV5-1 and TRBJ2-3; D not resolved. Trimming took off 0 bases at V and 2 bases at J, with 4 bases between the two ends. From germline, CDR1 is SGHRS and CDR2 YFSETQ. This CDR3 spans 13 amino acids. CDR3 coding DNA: TGCGCCAGCAGCTTGGACCACACAGATACGCAGTATTTT. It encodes CASSLDHTDTQYF.

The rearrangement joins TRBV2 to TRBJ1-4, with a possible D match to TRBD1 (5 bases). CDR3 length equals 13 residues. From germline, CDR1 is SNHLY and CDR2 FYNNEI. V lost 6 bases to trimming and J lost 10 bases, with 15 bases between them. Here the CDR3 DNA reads TGTGCCAGCAGGGACCGGGACCGCGGAAAACTGTTTTTT. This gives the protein CASRDRDRGKLFF.

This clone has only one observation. The CDR3 reads CASSDFRGGEHF. The CDR3 DNA reads TGTGCCAGCAGTGACTTTAGGGGGGGAGAGCATTTT. The chain combines TRBV6-4 with TRBJ1-5; D perhaps matches TRBD1 (6 bases). Trimming left V 1 base short and J 14 bases short, with 12 bases between. The CDR3 totals 12 residues. Germline assignment: CDR1 MRHNA and CDR2 SNTAGT.

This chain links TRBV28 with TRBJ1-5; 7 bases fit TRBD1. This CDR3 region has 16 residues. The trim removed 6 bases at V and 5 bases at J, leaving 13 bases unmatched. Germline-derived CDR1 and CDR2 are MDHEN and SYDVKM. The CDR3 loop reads CASRGGGAGGDQPQHF. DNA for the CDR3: TGTGCCAGCAGAGGAGGGGGGGCAGGGGGTGATCAGCCCCAGCATTTT.

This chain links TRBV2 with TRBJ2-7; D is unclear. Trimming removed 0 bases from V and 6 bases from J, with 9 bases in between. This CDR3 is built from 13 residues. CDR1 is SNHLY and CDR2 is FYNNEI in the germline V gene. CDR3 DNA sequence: TGTGCCAGCAGTGAAGCACGGGTTGGCGAGCAGTACTTC. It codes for CASSEARVGEQYF. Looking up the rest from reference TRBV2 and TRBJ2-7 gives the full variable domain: EPEVTQTPSHQVTQMGQEVILRCVPISNHLYFYWYRQILGQKVEFLVSFYNNEISEKSEIFDDQFSVERPDGSNFTLKIRSTKLEDSAMYFCASSEARVGEQYFGPGTRLTVT.

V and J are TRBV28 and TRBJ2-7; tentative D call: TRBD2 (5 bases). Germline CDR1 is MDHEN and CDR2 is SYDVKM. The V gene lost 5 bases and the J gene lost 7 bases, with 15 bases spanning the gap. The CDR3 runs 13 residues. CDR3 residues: CASSPPDSREQYV. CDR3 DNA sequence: TGTGCCAGCAGTCCCCCGGACTCCCGGGAGCAGTACGTC.

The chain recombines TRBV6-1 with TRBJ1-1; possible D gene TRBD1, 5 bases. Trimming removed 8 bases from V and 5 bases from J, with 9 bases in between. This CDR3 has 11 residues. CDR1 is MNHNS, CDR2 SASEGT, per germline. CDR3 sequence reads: CASGAGTEAFF. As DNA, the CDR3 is TGTGCCAGCGGGGCAGGGACTGAAGCTTTCTTT.

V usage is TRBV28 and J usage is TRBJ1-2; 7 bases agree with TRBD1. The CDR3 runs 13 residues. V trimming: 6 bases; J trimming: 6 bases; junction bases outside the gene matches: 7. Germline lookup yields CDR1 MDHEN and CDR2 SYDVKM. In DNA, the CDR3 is TGTGCCAGCAGAGTCGGACAGGCCAATGGCTACACCTTC. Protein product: CASRVGQANGYTF.

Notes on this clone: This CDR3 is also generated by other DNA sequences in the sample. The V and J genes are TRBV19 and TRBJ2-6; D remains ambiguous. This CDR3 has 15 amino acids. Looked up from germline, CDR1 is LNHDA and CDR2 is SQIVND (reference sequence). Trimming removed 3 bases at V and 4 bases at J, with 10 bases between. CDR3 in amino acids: CASSIPGAGANVLTF. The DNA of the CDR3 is TGTGCCAGTAGTATCCCAGGTGCAGGGGCCAACGTCCTGACTTTC.

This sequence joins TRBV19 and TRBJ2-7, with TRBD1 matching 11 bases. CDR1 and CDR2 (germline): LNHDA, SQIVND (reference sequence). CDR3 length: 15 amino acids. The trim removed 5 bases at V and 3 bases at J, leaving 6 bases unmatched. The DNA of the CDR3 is TGTGCCAGTAGTCCCCGGACAGGGGGCGTCTACGAGCAGTACTTC. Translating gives CASSPRTGGVYEQYF.

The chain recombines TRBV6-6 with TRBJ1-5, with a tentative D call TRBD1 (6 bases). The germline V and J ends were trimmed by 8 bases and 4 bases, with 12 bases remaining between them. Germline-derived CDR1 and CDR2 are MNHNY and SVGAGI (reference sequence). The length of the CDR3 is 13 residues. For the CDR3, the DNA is TGTGCCAGCGGTATTAGGGGGAATCAGCCCCAGCATTTT. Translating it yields CASGIRGNQPQHF.

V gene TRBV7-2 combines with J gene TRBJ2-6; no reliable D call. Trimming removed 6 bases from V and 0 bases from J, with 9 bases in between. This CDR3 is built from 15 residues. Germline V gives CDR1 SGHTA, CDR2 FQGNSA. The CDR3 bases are TGTGCCAGCAGTCCGGCCAGCTCTGGGGCCAACGTCCTGACTTTC. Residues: CASSPASSGANVLTF.

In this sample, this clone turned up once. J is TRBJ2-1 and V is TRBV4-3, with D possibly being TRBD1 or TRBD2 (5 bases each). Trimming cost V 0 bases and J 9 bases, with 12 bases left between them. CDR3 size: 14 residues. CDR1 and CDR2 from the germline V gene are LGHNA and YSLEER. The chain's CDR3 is CASSQDARGREQFF. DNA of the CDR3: TGCGCCAGCAGCCAAGATGCTCGGGGCCGTGAGCAGTTCTTC.

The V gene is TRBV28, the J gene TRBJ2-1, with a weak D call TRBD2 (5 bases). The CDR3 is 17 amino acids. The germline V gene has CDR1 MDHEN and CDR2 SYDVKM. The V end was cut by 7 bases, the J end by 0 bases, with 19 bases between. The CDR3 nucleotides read TGTGCCAGCATGAGTCACAGCGGCCCTAGCTCCTACAATGAGCAGTTCTTC. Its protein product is CASMSHSGPSSYNEQFF.

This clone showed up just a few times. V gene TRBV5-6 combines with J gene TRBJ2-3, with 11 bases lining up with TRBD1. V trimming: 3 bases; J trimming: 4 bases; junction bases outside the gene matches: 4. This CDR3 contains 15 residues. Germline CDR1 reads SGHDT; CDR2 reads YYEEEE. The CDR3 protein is CASSSPGQGADTQYF. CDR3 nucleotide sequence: TGTGCCAGCAGCTCCCCGGGACAGGGGGCAGATACGCAGTATTTT. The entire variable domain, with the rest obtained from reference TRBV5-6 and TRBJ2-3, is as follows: DAGVTQSPTHLIKTRGQQVTLRCSPKSGHDTVSWYQQALGQGPQFIFQYYEEEERQRGNFPDRFSGHQFPNYSSELNVNALLLGDSALYLCASSSPGQGADTQYFGPGTRLTVL.

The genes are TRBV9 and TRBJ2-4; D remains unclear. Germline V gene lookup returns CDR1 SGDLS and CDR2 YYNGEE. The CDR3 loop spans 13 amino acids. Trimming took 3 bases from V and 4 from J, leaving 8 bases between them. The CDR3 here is CASSATDKNIQYF. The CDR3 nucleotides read TGTGCCAGCAGCGCAACAGATAAAAACATTCAGTACTTC.

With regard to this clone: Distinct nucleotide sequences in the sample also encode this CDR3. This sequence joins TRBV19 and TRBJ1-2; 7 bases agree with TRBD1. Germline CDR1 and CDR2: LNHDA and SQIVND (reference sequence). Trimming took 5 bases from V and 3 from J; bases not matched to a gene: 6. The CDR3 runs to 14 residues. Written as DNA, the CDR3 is TGTGCCAGTAGTTTTCGACAGGGAGACTATGGCTACACCTTC. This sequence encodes CASSFRQGDYGYTF.

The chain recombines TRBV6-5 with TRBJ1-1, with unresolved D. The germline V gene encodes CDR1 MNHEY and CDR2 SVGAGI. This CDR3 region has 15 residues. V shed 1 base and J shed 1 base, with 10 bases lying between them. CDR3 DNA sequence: TGTGCCAGCAGTTACTTACGGGCGTGGAACACTGAAGCTTTCTTT. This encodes CASSYLRAWNTEAFF.

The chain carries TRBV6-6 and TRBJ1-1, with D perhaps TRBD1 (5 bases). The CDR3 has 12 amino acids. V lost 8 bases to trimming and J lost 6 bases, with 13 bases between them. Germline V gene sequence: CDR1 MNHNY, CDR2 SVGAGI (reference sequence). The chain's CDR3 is CASVNSGAEAFF. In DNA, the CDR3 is TGTGCCAGCGTCAACTCGGGGGCTGAAGCTTTCTTT.

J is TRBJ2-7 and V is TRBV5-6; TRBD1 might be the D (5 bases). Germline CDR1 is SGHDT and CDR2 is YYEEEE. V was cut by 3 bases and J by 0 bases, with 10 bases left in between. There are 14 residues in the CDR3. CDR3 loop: CASSSTGNSYEQYV. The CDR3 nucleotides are TGTGCCAGCAGCTCCACAGGAAACTCCTACGAGCAGTACGTC.

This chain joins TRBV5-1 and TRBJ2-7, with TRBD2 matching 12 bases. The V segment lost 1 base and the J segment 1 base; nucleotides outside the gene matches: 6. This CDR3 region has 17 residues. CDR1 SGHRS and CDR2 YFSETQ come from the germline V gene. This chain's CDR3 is CASSLSPSGGVSYEQYF. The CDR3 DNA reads TGCGCCAGCAGCTTGAGTCCTAGCGGGGGGGTGTCCTACGAGCAGTACTTC.

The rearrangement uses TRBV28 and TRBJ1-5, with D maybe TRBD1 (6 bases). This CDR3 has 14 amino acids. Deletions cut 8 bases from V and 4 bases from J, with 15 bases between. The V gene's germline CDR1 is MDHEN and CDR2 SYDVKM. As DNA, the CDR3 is TGTGCCAGCCGGTTGACAGGTGAAAATCAGCCCCAGCATTTT. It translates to CASRLTGENQPQHF.

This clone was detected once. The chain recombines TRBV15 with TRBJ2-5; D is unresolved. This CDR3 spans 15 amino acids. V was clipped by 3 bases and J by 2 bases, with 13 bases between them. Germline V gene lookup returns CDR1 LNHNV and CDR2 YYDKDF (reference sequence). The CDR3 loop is CATSRRRAGQETQYF. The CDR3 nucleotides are TGTGCCACCAGCAGGCGACGGGCAGGTCAAGAGACCCAGTACTTC.

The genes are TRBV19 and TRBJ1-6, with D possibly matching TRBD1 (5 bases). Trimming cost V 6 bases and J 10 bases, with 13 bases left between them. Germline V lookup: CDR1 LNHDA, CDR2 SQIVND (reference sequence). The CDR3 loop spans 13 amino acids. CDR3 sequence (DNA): TGTGCCAGTAGCCCGACGACAGAATCACCCCTCCACTTT. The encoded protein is CASSPTTESPLHF.